Sequencing of this T cell receptor (beta chain) was carried out in a study of OX40 agonist ivuxolimab in advanced cancers. In the study overall: Patients were infused with ivuxolimab every 2 weeks at 0.01 to 10 mg/kg.

Germline loops: CDR1 LNHDA, CDR2 SQIVND (reference sequence). The ends lost 6 bases at V and 4 bases at J; junction bases unmatched: 5. The CDR3 totals 15 residues. Findings and limits, study-wide: Compared with CD4+, CD8+ T cells on average had more expanded clones.

Details on this clone: The antigen remains unidentified.

Repertoires were generated with immunoSEQ multiplex PCR, while TCRdb's copy carries only in-frame clones and drops some. The sample carries about 110,000 clones, around 90% recorded once. The V gene is TRBV19, the J gene TRBJ1-6; TRBD1 aligns across 8 bases. This specimen consisted of CD4+ or CD8+ T cells sorted from blood, obtained in a trial of the OX40 agonist ivuxolimab. The TCR comes from an adult with an advanced solid tumor such as melanoma, head and neck, liver or kidney cancer. The CDR3 region has the DNA TGTGCCAGTAGCCGGGGACAGGAGTATAATTCACCCCTCCACTTT. It yields the protein CASSRGQEYNSPLHF. Complete variable domain (other parts from reference TRBV19 and TRBJ1-6): DGGITQSPKYLFRKEGQNVTLSCEQNLNHDAMYWYRQDPGQGLRLIYYSQIVNDFQKGDIAEGYSVSREKKESFPLTVTSAQKNPTAFYLCASSRGQEYNSPLHFGNGTRLTVT.